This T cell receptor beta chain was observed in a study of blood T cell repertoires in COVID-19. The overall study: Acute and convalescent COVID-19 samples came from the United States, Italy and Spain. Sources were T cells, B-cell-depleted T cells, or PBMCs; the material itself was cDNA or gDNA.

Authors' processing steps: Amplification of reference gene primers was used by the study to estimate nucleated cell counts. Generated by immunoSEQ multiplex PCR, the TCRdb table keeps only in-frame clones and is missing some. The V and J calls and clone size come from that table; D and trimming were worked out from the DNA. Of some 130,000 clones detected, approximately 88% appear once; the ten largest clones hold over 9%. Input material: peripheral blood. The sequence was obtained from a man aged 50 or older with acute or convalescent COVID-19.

CDR3 coding DNA: TGTGCCAGCAGCCGCTACCCGGGACAGGGGCCATTCTTCCAAGAGACCCAGTACTTC. Its protein is CASSRYPGQGPFFQETQYF. The genes are TRBV5-6 and TRBJ2-5; 10 bases match TRBD1. This CDR3 spans 19 amino acids. Germline assignment: CDR1 SGHDT and CDR2 YYEEEE. V lost 4 bases to trimming and J lost 1 base; unmatched junction nucleotides: 16.